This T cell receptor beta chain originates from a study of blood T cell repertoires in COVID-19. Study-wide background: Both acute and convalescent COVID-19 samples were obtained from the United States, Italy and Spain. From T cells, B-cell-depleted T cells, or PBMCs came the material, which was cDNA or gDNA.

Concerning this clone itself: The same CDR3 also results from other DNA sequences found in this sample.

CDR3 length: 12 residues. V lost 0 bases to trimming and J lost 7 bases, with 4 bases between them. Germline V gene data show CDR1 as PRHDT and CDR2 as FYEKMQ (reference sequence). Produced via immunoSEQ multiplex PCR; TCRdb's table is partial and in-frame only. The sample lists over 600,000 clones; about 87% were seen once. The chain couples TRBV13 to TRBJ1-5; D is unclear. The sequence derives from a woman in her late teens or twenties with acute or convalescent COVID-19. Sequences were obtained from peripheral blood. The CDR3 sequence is CASSLGRQPQHF. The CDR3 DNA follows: TGTGCCAGCAGCTTAGGACGGCAGCCCCAGCATTTT.